This T cell receptor beta chain was recovered during a study of blood T cells in healthy people across ages. Study results and caveats: Those diversity estimates obtained from one million T cells were thought to be underestimates. The recorded TCR beta diversity per million T cells decreased in a roughly linear manner with age.

The extraction recovered at least 5.5 micrograms of total RNA per sample. A word on this clonotype: The antigen remains undetermined.

Combining a sample-barcoded 5' primer with a J-beta primer mix, a second PCR ran for about 7 to 12 cycles. Each cDNA molecule was tagged by a template-switch adaptor with 12 random nucleotides. TCRdb reanalysed the 5' RACE reads using MiXCR and keeps one entry per CDR3 protein. The data contain around 1.5 million distinct CDR3 sequences, roughly a third of them seen just once; the ten biggest clones take up around 11%. Between the trimmed V and J ends, which lost 5 bases and 0 bases, there was a span of 13 bases. Germline V gene data show CDR1 as SGHAT and CDR2 as FQNNGV. This CDR3 contains 16 residues.

The chain couples TRBV11-2 to TRBJ2-2; D is unclear. The TCR was taken from a young woman in good health. Specimen: blood. The CDR3 here is CASSPRTPTNTGELFF. In DNA, the CDR3 is TGTGCCAGCAGCCCACGGACGCCAACGAACACCGGGGAGCTGTTTTTT. The entire variable domain, with the rest obtained from reference TRBV11-2 and TRBJ2-2, is as follows: EAGVAQSPRYKIIEKRQSVAFWCNPISGHATLYWYQQILGQGPKLLIQFQNNGVVDDSQLPKDRFSAERLKGVDSTLKIQPAKLEDSAVYLCASSPRTPTNTGELFFGEGSRLTVL.